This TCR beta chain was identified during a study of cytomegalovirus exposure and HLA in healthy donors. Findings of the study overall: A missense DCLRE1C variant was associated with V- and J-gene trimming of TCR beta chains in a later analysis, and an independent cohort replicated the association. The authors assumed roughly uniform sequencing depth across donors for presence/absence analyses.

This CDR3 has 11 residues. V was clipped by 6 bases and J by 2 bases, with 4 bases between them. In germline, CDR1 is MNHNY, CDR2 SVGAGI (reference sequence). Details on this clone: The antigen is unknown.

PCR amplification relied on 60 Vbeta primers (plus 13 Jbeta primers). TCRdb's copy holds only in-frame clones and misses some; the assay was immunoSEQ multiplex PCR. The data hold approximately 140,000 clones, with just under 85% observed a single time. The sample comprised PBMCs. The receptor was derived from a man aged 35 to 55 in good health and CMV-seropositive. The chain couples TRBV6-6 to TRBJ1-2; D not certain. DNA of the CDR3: TGTGCCAGCAGCCCAAACTATGGCTACACCTTC. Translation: CASSPNYGYTF.